The rows below give T cell receptor beta chains drawn from one sample of a study of glioma-infiltrating T cells. TCRdb ran MiXCR on the multiplex PCR reads and lists one entry per CDR3 protein. Of about 3,900 distinct CDR3 sequences listed, roughly 28% are singletons. Sequencing input: glioma tissue, nonneoplastic brain tissue, or PBMCs (not recorded which). These receptors all come from a human donor with low-grade glioma or glioblastoma, undergoing nonglioma brain surgery, or in good health (not recorded which). Both conserved end residues are trimmed from each CDR3.

J: TRBJ1-4; V: TRBV5-4; CDR3: ASSLGNAEKLF
J: TRBJ2-7; V: TRBV5-1; CDR3: ASSLVLAPYEQY
J: TRBJ2-7; V: TRBV19; CDR3: ASSLRSTDEQY
J: TRBJ1-1; V: TRBV20-1; CDR3: SAREAGHTEAF
J: TRBJ2-7; V: TRBV12-3/TRBV12-4; CDR3: ASSSYRGSPYEQY
J: TRBJ1-5; V: TRBV20-1; CDR3: SAAWDNDRPQH
J: TRBJ1-2; V: TRBV10-3; CDR3: AITPSHYDYT
J: TRBJ2-6; V: TRBV19; CDR3: ASSISSSWGANVLT
J: TRBJ1-1; V: TRBV18; CDR3: ASSQVQGKSTEAF
J: TRBJ2-7; V: TRBV6-1; CDR3: ASSPHGTSGGRLSSYEQY
J: TRBJ1-1; V: TRBV5-1; CDR3: ASRAGGGHTEAF
J: TRBJ1-2; V: TRBV4-1; CDR3: ASSQNIGQSYEQYFGPGTSEGT
J: TRBJ1-6; V: TRBV6-1; CDR3: ASSRTGLNSPLH
J: TRBJ2-7; V: TRBV6-1; CDR3: ASSEVRTVTYEQY
J: TRBJ1-1; V: TRBV20-1; CDR3: STARQGRNTEAF
J: TRBJ2-7; V: TRBV19; CDR3: ASSMRSLAEQY
J: TRBJ1-1; V: TRBV5-4; CDR3: ASSLSVNTEAF
J: TRBJ1-2; V: TRBV10-3; CDR3: ASSYAGGSYGYT
J: TRBJ2-7; V: TRBV6-1; CDR3: ASSRQGYEQY
J: TRBJ1-2; V: TRBV4-3; CDR3: ASSQIVGAHGYT
J: TRBJ2-1; V: TRBV7-3; CDR3: ASSLGAGGPGSEQF
J: TRBJ1-3; V: TRBV6-1; CDR3: ASRAGQGMAYTIY
J: TRBJ2-3; V: TRBV6-1; CDR3: ASSEATTTDKQY
J: TRBJ1-2; V: TRBV4-1; CDR3: ASSQETGDYGYT
J: TRBJ1-2; V: TRBV12-3/TRBV12-4; CDR3: ASSFSMSRLTGTNYGYT
J: TRBJ2-6; V: TRBV19; CDR3: ASSISSSSGANVLT
J: TRBJ1-1; V: TRBV5-1; CDR3: ASRVGQGDTEAF
J: TRBJ2-1; V: TRBV5-4; CDR3: ASSLGGGAYNEQF
J: TRBJ1-1; V: TRBV6-2/TRBV6-3; CDR3: ASSYSSGSRNTEAC
J: TRBJ2-5; V: TRBV7-9; CDR3: ASNPPDYETQY
J: TRBJ2-7; V: TRBV30; CDR3: AWRRTGVYEQY
J: TRBJ2-3; V: TRBV20-1; CDR3: SARATGPGTGSTDTQY
J: TRBJ1-3; V: TRBV7-8; CDR3: ASSLVGSGNTIY
J: TRBJ1-1; V: TRBV5-6; CDR3: ASSLVTGLTEAF
J: TRBJ1-3; V: TRBV6-8; CDR3: ASSSHGGPDLGGNTIY
J: TRBJ1-1; V: TRBV7-9; CDR3: ASSLEQGPWTEAF
J: TRBJ1-1; V: TRBV30; CDR3: AWSGGGDSF